A selection of T cell receptor beta chains follows, all from one sample in a study of blood T cell repertoires in COVID-19. The method was immunoSEQ multiplex PCR; TCRdb's version includes in-frame clones alone and lacks a portion of them. Altogether some 140,000 clones are present, around 85% being singletons, with the ten largest covering 4.3%. Sequenced input: peripheral blood. These receptors originate from a human donor in a cohort sampled during active COVID-19. The CDR3 runs from the conserved cysteine through the conserved F or W. A D gene is named only where the DNA matches it firmly. Rows may omit the clone size; those that give it use once, few, many or a size class.

clone size: NA; J gene: TRBJ1-2; V gene: TRBV12-5; D gene: NA; CDR3 protein: CASGLIQGSGYTF; CDR3 DNA: TGTGCTAGTGGTTTGATACAGGGTTCCGGCTACACCTTC
clone size: NA; J gene: TRBJ2-1; V gene: TRBV6-2/TRBV6-3; D gene: TRBD1; CDR3 protein: CASSRQGGNEQFF; CDR3 DNA: TGTGCCAGCAGCCGACAGGGGGGTAATGAGCAGTTCTTC
clone size: once; J gene: TRBJ2-7; V gene: TRBV6-6; D gene: NA; CDR3 protein: CASRGGDLSYEQYF; CDR3 DNA: TGTGCCAGCAGGGGAGGAGACCTTTCCTACGAGCAGTACTTC
clone size: NA; J gene: TRBJ1-1; V gene: TRBV28; D gene: NA; CDR3 protein: CASSSGVTEAFF; CDR3 DNA: TGTGCCAGCAGTTCAGGGGTCACTGAAGCTTTCTTT
clone size: NA; J gene: TRBJ1-1; V gene: TRBV15; D gene: NA; CDR3 protein: CATRRRSTEAFF; CDR3 DNA: TGTGCCACCAGACGTAGGAGCACTGAAGCTTTCTTT
clone size: NA; J gene: TRBJ1-2; V gene: TRBV30; D gene: TRBD1; CDR3 protein: CAWDRTGTYGYTF; CDR3 DNA: TGTGCCTGGGACCGGACAGGGACTTATGGCTACACCTTC
clone size: NA; J gene: TRBJ2-3; V gene: TRBV4-3; D gene: TRBD1; CDR3 protein: CASSHTAGQGADTQYF; CDR3 DNA: TGCGCCAGCAGTCATACCGCAGGACAGGGTGCAGATACGCAGTATTTT
clone size: few; J gene: TRBJ1-1; V gene: TRBV12-5; D gene: NA; CDR3 protein: CASNRGRNTEAFF; CDR3 DNA: TGTGCTAGTAACCGGGGGAGGAACACTGAAGCTTTCTTT
clone size: NA; J gene: TRBJ1-6; V gene: TRBV5-8; D gene: NA; CDR3 protein: CASSLEPRNSPLHF; CDR3 DNA: TGTGCCAGCAGCTTGGAGCCACGAAATTCACCCCTCCACTTT
clone size: NA; J gene: TRBJ2-1; V gene: TRBV5-1; D gene: TRBD2; CDR3 protein: CASSLVSGGAYEQFF; CDR3 DNA: TGCGCCAGCAGCTTGGTTAGCGGGGGGGCTTATGAGCAGTTCTTC
clone size: NA; J gene: TRBJ1-1; V gene: TRBV5-1; D gene: TRBD1; CDR3 protein: CASSLQGMNTEAFF; CDR3 DNA: TGCGCCAGCAGCCTACAGGGGATGAACACTGAAGCTTTCTTT
clone size: NA; J gene: TRBJ2-1; V gene: TRBV15; D gene: NA; CDR3 protein: CATTWTTIYNEQFF; CDR3 DNA: TGTGCCACCACCTGGACTACGATCTACAATGAGCAGTTCTTC
clone size: NA; J gene: TRBJ1-2; V gene: TRBV19; D gene: NA; CDR3 protein: CASSMPHGQGNYGYTF; CDR3 DNA: TGTGCCAGTAGTATGCCCCATGGGCAGGGAAACTATGGCTACACCTTC
clone size: NA; J gene: TRBJ2-3; V gene: TRBV7-3; D gene: TRBD2; CDR3 protein: CASSFAPGLAGGRRTDTQYF; CDR3 DNA: TGTGCCAGCAGCTTCGCCCCCGGACTAGCGGGGGGCCGGCGGACAGATACGCAGTATTTT
clone size: NA; J gene: TRBJ1-1; V gene: TRBV7-9; D gene: TRBD1; CDR3 protein: CASSVRQGVSEAFF; CDR3 DNA: TGTGCCAGCAGCGTAAGACAGGGAGTCTCTGAAGCTTTCTTT
clone size: NA; J gene: TRBJ1-1; V gene: TRBV18; D gene: NA; CDR3 protein: CASSPSSGNTEAFF; CDR3 DNA: TGTGCCAGCTCACCTAGTTCTGGGAACACTGAAGCTTTCTTT
clone size: few; J gene: TRBJ2-3; V gene: TRBV5-1; D gene: TRBD2; CDR3 protein: CASSVTSGRTDTQYF; CDR3 DNA: TGCGCCAGCAGCGTAACTAGCGGCCGCACAGATACGCAGTATTTT
clone size: NA; J gene: TRBJ2-7; V gene: TRBV5-1; D gene: NA; CDR3 protein: CASSLGLDPRDEQYF; CDR3 DNA: TGCGCCAGCAGCTTGGGTTTGGACCCCAGGGACGAGCAGTACTTC
clone size: NA; J gene: TRBJ2-3; V gene: TRBV5-4; D gene: NA; CDR3 protein: CASSLGLVSDTQYF; CDR3 DNA: TGTGCCAGCAGCTTGGGGCTGGTGTCGGATACGCAGTATTTT
clone size: NA; J gene: TRBJ1-1; V gene: TRBV20-1; D gene: NA; CDR3 protein: CSASLPDRNTEAFF; CDR3 DNA: TGCAGTGCTAGTCTTCCGGACAGAAACACTGAAGCTTTCTTT
clone size: NA; J gene: TRBJ2-1; V gene: TRBV4-3; D gene: NA; CDR3 protein: CASSQEIGRDFFGYEQFF; CDR3 DNA: TGCGCCAGCAGCCAAGAAATAGGCCGGGACTTCTTCGGCTATGAGCAGTTCTTC
clone size: NA; J gene: TRBJ2-5; V gene: TRBV5-8; D gene: TRBD2; CDR3 protein: CASSPTSGGAGETQYF; CDR3 DNA: TGTGCCAGCAGCCCGACTAGCGGGGGGGCCGGGGAGACCCAGTACTTC
clone size: NA; J gene: TRBJ1-6; V gene: TRBV5-6; D gene: NA; CDR3 protein: CASSSGISNSPLHF; CDR3 DNA: TGTGCCAGCAGTTCCGGGATTTCAAATTCACCCCTCCACTTT
clone size: NA; J gene: TRBJ1-1; V gene: TRBV5-4; D gene: NA; CDR3 protein: CASSRSRNTEAFF; CDR3 DNA: TGTGCCAGCAGCCGCTCGCGGAACACTGAAGCTTTCTTT
clone size: NA; J gene: TRBJ1-6; V gene: TRBV19; D gene: NA; CDR3 protein: CASSIFLDSNSPLHF; CDR3 DNA: TGTGCCAGTAGTATATTCTTGGACAGTAATTCACCCCTCCACTTT
clone size: NA; J gene: TRBJ1-2; V gene: TRBV19; D gene: TRBD1; CDR3 protein: CASTSIRMSGGGYGYTF; CDR3 DNA: TGTGCCAGCACCTCAATACGGATGTCAGGGGGAGGCTATGGCTACACCTTC
clone size: NA; J gene: TRBJ1-1; V gene: TRBV11-3; D gene: NA; CDR3 protein: CASSLALNTEAFF; CDR3 DNA: TGTGCCAGCAGCTTAGCTTTGAACACTGAAGCTTTCTTT
clone size: NA; J gene: TRBJ2-5; V gene: TRBV19; D gene: TRBD2; CDR3 protein: CASSMGSGTKETQYF; CDR3 DNA: TGTGCCAGTAGTATGGGCTCCGGGACTAAAGAGACCCAGTACTTC
clone size: NA; J gene: TRBJ2-3; V gene: TRBV9; D gene: TRBD2; CDR3 protein: CASSVLAGYEDTQYF; CDR3 DNA: TGTGCCAGCAGCGTATTAGCGGGATATGAAGATACGCAGTATTTT
clone size: NA; J gene: TRBJ2-5; V gene: TRBV3-1/TRBV3-2; D gene: NA; CDR3 protein: CASSPQGRQTQYF; CDR3 DNA: TGTGCCAGCAGCCCGCAGGGAAGGCAGACCCAGTACTTC
clone size: NA; J gene: TRBJ2-1; V gene: TRBV9; D gene: NA; CDR3 protein: CASNDRGGGGEQFF; CDR3 DNA: TGTGCCAGCAATGACAGGGGCGGGGGAGGTGAGCAGTTCTTC
clone size: NA; J gene: TRBJ2-1; V gene: TRBV6-2/TRBV6-3; D gene: TRBD1; CDR3 protein: CASSYVQGSYEQFF; CDR3 DNA: TGTGCCAGCAGTTACGTACAGGGGTCATATGAGCAGTTCTTC
clone size: NA; J gene: TRBJ1-2; V gene: TRBV5-4; D gene: TRBD1; CDR3 protein: CASSFWTGYGYTF; CDR3 DNA: TGTGCCAGCAGCTTCTGGACAGGCTATGGCTACACCTTC
clone size: NA; J gene: TRBJ1-6; V gene: TRBV9; D gene: NA; CDR3 protein: CASSVAEGRPLHF; CDR3 DNA: TGTGCCAGCAGCGTAGCCGAGGGGAGGCCCCTCCACTTT
clone size: few; J gene: TRBJ1-5; V gene: TRBV6-1; D gene: NA; CDR3 protein: CASSESGDQPQHF; CDR3 DNA: TGTGCCAGCAGTGAAAGCGGGGACCAGCCCCAGCATTTT
clone size: NA; J gene: TRBJ1-2; V gene: TRBV9; D gene: NA; CDR3 protein: CASSVEEGSDYGYTF; CDR3 DNA: TGTGCCAGCAGCGTAGAGGAGGGGTCCGACTATGGCTACACCTTC
clone size: NA; J gene: TRBJ2-5; V gene: TRBV5-1; D gene: NA; CDR3 protein: CASDRDQETQYF; CDR3 DNA: TGCGCCAGCGACCGGGACCAAGAGACCCAGTACTTC
clone size: NA; J gene: TRBJ1-1; V gene: TRBV27; D gene: NA; CDR3 protein: CASSNLQRAEAFF; CDR3 DNA: TGTGCCAGCAGCAACCTCCAACGGGCTGAAGCTTTCTTT
clone size: NA; J gene: TRBJ2-1; V gene: TRBV19; D gene: NA; CDR3 protein: CASNGPGAEQFF; CDR3 DNA: TGTGCCAGTAATGGCCCCGGAGCTGAGCAGTTCTTC
clone size: once; J gene: TRBJ2-5; V gene: TRBV5-1; D gene: TRBD1; CDR3 protein: CASSLGDRGLQETQYF; CDR3 DNA: TGCGCCAGCAGCTTGGGGGACAGGGGACTCCAAGAGACCCAGTACTTC
clone size: NA; J gene: TRBJ1-4; V gene: TRBV11-2; D gene: TRBD1; CDR3 protein: CASSAKDRGSNEKLFF; CDR3 DNA: TGTGCCAGCAGCGCGAAGGACAGGGGATCTAATGAAAAACTGTTTTTT
clone size: once; J gene: TRBJ2-1; V gene: TRBV2; D gene: TRBD2; CDR3 protein: CASSSGLGSYNEQFF; CDR3 DNA: TGTGCCAGCAGTTCGGGACTAGGCTCCTACAATGAGCAGTTCTTC
clone size: NA; J gene: TRBJ2-2; V gene: TRBV5-3; D gene: NA; CDR3 protein: CARSPVSAGELFF; CDR3 DNA: TGTGCCAGAAGCCCAGTCAGCGCCGGGGAGCTGTTTTTT
clone size: NA; J gene: TRBJ1-4; V gene: TRBV6-6; D gene: NA; CDR3 protein: CASSYSGGFTNEKLFF; CDR3 DNA: TGTGCCAGCAGTTACTCGGGAGGATTCACTAATGAAAAACTGTTTTTT
clone size: once; J gene: TRBJ2-4; V gene: TRBV27; D gene: TRBD1; CDR3 protein: CASSSFGQGSRYIQYF; CDR3 DNA: TGTGCCAGCAGTTCCTTCGGACAGGGCTCCCGGTACATTCAGTACTTC
clone size: NA; J gene: TRBJ2-3; V gene: TRBV5-1; D gene: TRBD2; CDR3 protein: CASSPWGEGQDTQYF; CDR3 DNA: TGCGCCAGCAGCCCGTGGGGGGAGGGCCAAGATACGCAGTATTTT
clone size: many; J gene: TRBJ1-5; V gene: TRBV24-1; D gene: NA; CDR3 protein: CATSDVTAGDNQPQHF; CDR3 DNA: TGTGCCACCAGTGATGTAACAGCGGGGGACAATCAGCCCCAGCATTTT
clone size: NA; J gene: TRBJ1-5; V gene: TRBV5-6; D gene: TRBD1; CDR3 protein: CASSPTGYNQPQHF; CDR3 DNA: TGTGCCAGCAGCCCGACAGGGTACAATCAGCCCCAGCATTTT
clone size: NA; J gene: TRBJ1-1; V gene: TRBV27; D gene: NA; CDR3 protein: CASSPLPAGANTEAFF; CDR3 DNA: TGTGCCAGCAGTCCACTCCCCGCAGGGGCGAACACTGAAGCTTTCTTT